These 14 T cell receptor beta chains originate from one sample sequenced in a study of blood T cells in healthy people across ages (dated by TCRdb to the mid-2010s). Libraries were prepared through 5' RACE. Sequencer: Illumina HiSeq 2500. A second PCR of roughly 6 to 11 cycles was run with a J-beta primer mix and a sample-barcoded 5' primer. TCRdb handled the public reads itself, with Q25 trimming in fastp and clone calling in MiXCR, and kept productive beta chains. Identical CDR3 proteins give one entry, which carries the most common genes and DNA. This sample holds approximately 960,000 distinct CDR3 sequences; 25% to 35% were observed only once. The ten largest account for about 10% of the sample. These data were also reused for a study on T cells of mothers and their children.

The sample consisted of blood. These receptors were obtained from a woman between 40 and 55 years old in good health.

This sequence joins TRBV20-1 and TRBJ1-5; D remains unclear. The ends were cut back, 3 bases at V and 5 bases at J, with 8 bases in the middle. The CDR3 is 12 residues long. CDR1 is DFQATT, CDR2 SNEGSKA, per germline (reference sequence). CDR3 DNA: TGCAGTGCTAGTGACGGGTATCAGCCCCAGCATTTT. It codes for CSASDGYQPQHF.

CDR3 region: CASSLPAGLAGGYNEQFF. The CDR3 DNA is TGTGCCAGCAGTTTACCAGCGGGGCTAGCGGGGGGATACAATGAGCAGTTCTTC. The chain combines TRBV12-3 or TRBV12-4 with TRBJ2-1; 11 nucleotides line up with TRBD2. The CDR3 runs to 18 residues. The trim removed 2 bases at V and 4 bases at J, leaving 10 bases unmatched.

This clonotype was seen a few times. This chain joins TRBV10-3 and TRBJ1-2, with 10 bases matching TRBD1. After removal of 4 bases from V and 8 bases from J, the junction contained 7 bases not matched to a gene. This CDR3 has 14 residues. The germline CDR1 and CDR2 sequences are ENHRY and SYGVKD. This chain's CDR3 is CAISARQGAQGYTF. The CDR3 bases are TGTGCCATCAGTGCGAGACAGGGGGCGCAAGGCTACACCTTC.

The chain recombines TRBV7-3 with TRBJ2-4; the D call may be TRBD1 or TRBD2 (5 bases each). This CDR3 region has 12 residues. Germline CDR1 is SGHTA and CDR2 is FQGTGA. V lost 4 bases and J lost 16, with 17 bases in between. The CDR3 coding sequence is TGTGCCAGCAGCTCTACGGGACGGGGTCTCTACTTC. This codes for CASSSTGRGLYF.

The gene calls are TRBV3-1 and TRBJ2-1; 14 bases fit TRBD2. Losses at the gene ends were 3 bases for V and 3 bases for J; bases not matched to a gene: 1. Germline assignment: CDR1 LGHDT and CDR2 YNNKEL (reference sequence). CDR3 length: 16 residues. As DNA, the CDR3 is TGTGCCAGCAGCCATGGACTAGCGGGGGGCTACAATGAGCAGTTCTTC. This translates into CASSHGLAGGYNEQFF.

This clonotype was seen repeatedly, ten times or more. Germline and junction disagree at one end, which may indicate a read error. The V call is TRBV15, the J call TRBJ2-1, with D perhaps given as TRBD1 or TRBD2 (6 bases each). The CDR3 runs 15 residues. CDR1 is LNHNV and CDR2 is YYDKDF in the germline V gene (reference sequence). The CDR3 is CATSRGAIGGGEQFF. CDR3 sequence (DNA): TGTGCCACCAGTAGAGGTGCCATAGGAGGGGGTGAGCAGTTCTTC.

This clonotype was observed many times. The J gene is TRBJ2-5, the V gene TRBV5-1, with 7 bases aligning to TRBD1. This CDR3 has 15 amino acids. Looked up from germline, CDR1 is SGHRS and CDR2 is YFSETQ. V shed 0 bases and J 5 bases; nucleotides not matched to a gene: 7. The CDR3 DNA follows: TGCGCCAGCAGCTTGGATGTAGGGGGCGTCGAGACCCAGTACTTC. Encoded protein: CASSLDVGGVETQYF.

CDR3 coding DNA: TGTGCCAGCAGCTTGGGGACAGCCTCCCTGGGTGAAAAACTGTTTTTT. It translates to CASSLGTASLGEKLFF. The chain is built from TRBV7-2 and TRBJ1-4, with 7 bases identical to TRBD1. The CDR3 consists of 16 residues. Germline V CDR1 and CDR2: SGHTA, FQGNSA. The trim removed 3 bases at V and 7 bases at J, leaving 11 bases unmatched.

Details on this clonotype: Compared with germline, one end of the junction differs, possibly owing to a read error. V and J are TRBV30 and TRBJ2-3; possible D gene TRBD1, 6 bases. Germline CDR1 GTSNPN, CDR2 SVGIG (reference sequence). The CDR3 has 12 amino acids. This chain's CDR3 is CAWRTGTDMQYF. In nucleotides, the CDR3 is TGTGCCTGGAGGACAGGCACAGATATGCAGTATTTT.

The V and J genes are TRBV4-1 and TRBJ2-3; 7 bases line up with TRBD1. The length of the CDR3 is 15 residues. CDR1 is MGHRA and CDR2 is YSYEKL in the germline V gene. Germline trimming cut 3 bases from V and 0 bases from J; bases unmatched to any gene: 3. DNA for the CDR3: TGCGCCAGCAGCCAGCAGACAGGGAGCACAGATACGCAGTATTTT. Encoded protein: CASSQQTGSTDTQYF.

V gene TRBV27 combines with J gene TRBJ1-2, with 9 bases identical to TRBD1. The CDR3 runs 14 residues. Germline CDR1 reads MNHEY; CDR2 reads SMNVEV (reference sequence). Germline trimming cut 6 bases from V and 10 bases from J; bases unmatched to any gene: 12. CDR3 residues: CASRGQGSTGDYTF. CDR3 sequence (DNA): TGTGCCAGCAGAGGACAGGGGTCAACGGGGGACTACACCTTC.

The J gene is TRBJ2-7, the V gene TRBV7-2, with 8 bases matching TRBD1. Germline trimming cut 8 bases from V and 1 base from J; bases unmatched to any gene: 7. There are 14 residues in the CDR3. CDR1 SGHTA and CDR2 FQGNSA come from the germline V gene. The CDR3 here is CASCRDRISYEQYF. DNA for the CDR3: TGTGCCAGCTGCAGGGACAGGATTTCCTACGAGCAGTACTTC.

This clonotype was seen only a few times. The rearrangement joins TRBV6-5 to TRBJ1-1; tentatively, D is TRBD1 (6 bases). This CDR3 has 14 amino acids. Germline V lookup: CDR1 MNHEY, CDR2 SVGAGI. The V end lost 2 bases, the J end lost 6 bases, and 13 bases lay between the germline ends. The CDR3 DNA reads as TGTGCCAGCAGTTACCTCACAGGGTTCGCTGAAGCTTTCTTT. Translating gives CASSYLTGFAEAFF.

In its sample, this clonotype was seen many times. In DNA form, the CDR3 reads TGCAGTGCTAGGTCCTACGAGCAGTACTTC. Protein: CSARSYEQYF. The rearrangement uses TRBV20-1 and TRBJ2-7, with no clear D. V was clipped by 3 bases and J by 1 base, with 1 base between them. From germline, CDR1 is DFQATT and CDR2 SNEGSKA (reference sequence). The CDR3 loop spans 10 amino acids.